This is a list of T cell receptor beta chains from one sample in a study of CD8+ T cells in alopecia areata. Assay: immunoSEQ multiplex PCR; the TCRdb copy retains only in-frame clones and omits some. The data show 85,000 to 110,000 clones, 85% to 90% seen once. Material: CD8+ T cells sorted from blood, obtained around week 34, from a patient treated with tofacitinib. The origin of the receptors is a human donor with alopecia areata. Both conserved end residues are part of each CDR3. A D gene is named only where the DNA matches it firmly. Size is omitted from some rows. Given values are once, few, many or a class for expanded clones.

j_gene: TRBJ2-5; v_gene: TRBV5-8; abundance: NA; d_gene: TRBD1; CDR3nt: TGTGCCAGCAGCTTGCTGGACAGGGTCGAAGAGACCCAGTACTTC; CDR3aa: CASSLLDRVEETQYF
j_gene: TRBJ1-2; v_gene: TRBV27; abundance: NA; d_gene: NA; CDR3nt: TGTGCCAGCAGTTTAGGGGGAAACTATGGCTACACCTTC; CDR3aa: CASSLGGNYGYTF
j_gene: TRBJ1-1; v_gene: TRBV4-1; abundance: NA; d_gene: NA; CDR3nt: TGCGCCAGCAGCCCCTATATGGTAGATGGGAGCACTGAAGCTTTCTTT; CDR3aa: CASSPYMVDGSTEAFF
j_gene: TRBJ1-5; v_gene: TRBV6-1; abundance: NA; d_gene: TRBD1; CDR3nt: TGTGCCAGCAGTGAAGACAGGGGGCTTCAGCCCCAGCATTTT; CDR3aa: CASSEDRGLQPQHF
j_gene: TRBJ2-7; v_gene: TRBV4-1; abundance: NA; d_gene: TRBD1; CDR3nt: TGCGCCAGCAGCCCCTTGGGACAGGGGTCCTACGAGCAGTACTTC; CDR3aa: CASSPLGQGSYEQYF
j_gene: TRBJ1-1; v_gene: TRBV5-8; abundance: NA; d_gene: NA; CDR3nt: TGTGCCAGCAGCTTGGTAATTCGGGGGTTGAACACTGAAGCTTTCTTT; CDR3aa: CASSLVIRGLNTEAFF
j_gene: TRBJ2-7; v_gene: TRBV4-1; abundance: NA; d_gene: TRBD2; CDR3nt: TGCGCCAGCAGCCAAGTGCGACAGTGGGTGGGAGGGCACGAGCAGTACTTC; CDR3aa: CASSQVRQWVGGHEQYF
j_gene: TRBJ2-6; v_gene: TRBV2; abundance: NA; d_gene: TRBD1; CDR3nt: TGTGCCAGCAGCGCGGACAGGGGGCCTAACCTGACTTTC; CDR3aa: CASSADRGPNLTF
j_gene: TRBJ2-1; v_gene: TRBV29-1; abundance: once; d_gene: NA; CDR3nt: TGCAGCGCAGGACAGGGAGGGAGCAATGAGCAGTTCTTC; CDR3aa: CSAGQGGSNEQFF
j_gene: TRBJ2-5; v_gene: TRBV27; abundance: NA; d_gene: NA; CDR3nt: TGTGCCAGCAGTTTATTAGGGCAAGAGACCCAGTACTTC; CDR3aa: CASSLLGQETQYF
j_gene: TRBJ2-5; v_gene: TRBV6-5; abundance: NA; d_gene: NA; CDR3nt: TGTGCCAGCAGTTACTCCCAGGCCGAGACCCAGTACTTC; CDR3aa: CASSYSQAETQYF
j_gene: TRBJ2-7; v_gene: TRBV2; abundance: NA; d_gene: TRBD1; CDR3nt: TGTGCCAGCGGGGACAGAGGGTCCTACGAGCAGTACTTC; CDR3aa: CASGDRGSYEQYF
j_gene: TRBJ2-7; v_gene: TRBV4-1; abundance: NA; d_gene: NA; CDR3nt: TGCGCCAGCAGCCAAGACGTGGCTTTAGAGGCCTACGAGCAGTACTTC; CDR3aa: CASSQDVALEAYEQYF
j_gene: TRBJ2-3; v_gene: TRBV30; abundance: NA; d_gene: NA; CDR3nt: TGTGCCTGGAGTGTACAAAACACAGATACGCAGTATTTT; CDR3aa: CAWSVQNTDTQYF
j_gene: TRBJ2-7; v_gene: TRBV19; abundance: once; d_gene: NA; CDR3nt: TGTGCCAGTAGCCTTACAGGGTACGGGAACGAGCAGTACTTC; CDR3aa: CASSLTGYGNEQYF
j_gene: TRBJ2-1; v_gene: TRBV27; abundance: NA; d_gene: NA; CDR3nt: TGTGCCAGCAGAAGTCCAGGGCCCCTTTACAATGAGCAGTTCTTC; CDR3aa: CASRSPGPLYNEQFF
j_gene: TRBJ1-1; v_gene: TRBV5-1; abundance: NA; d_gene: NA; CDR3nt: TGCGCCAGCAGCTTGGTTGGTTCCCGGGACGGTGTGGATGCTTTCTTT; CDR3aa: CASSLVGSRDGVDAFF
j_gene: TRBJ2-2; v_gene: TRBV10-1; abundance: NA; d_gene: NA; CDR3nt: TGCGCCAGCAGTGAGTCGTGGGGTGCCGGGGAGCTGTTTTTT; CDR3aa: CASSESWGAGELFF
j_gene: TRBJ1-1; v_gene: TRBV29-1; abundance: NA; d_gene: NA; CDR3nt: TGCAGCGTTGATCTTCTCCAGGGGAGGACGAACACTGAAGCTTTCTTT; CDR3aa: CSVDLLQGRTNTEAFF
j_gene: TRBJ2-7; v_gene: TRBV11-2; abundance: NA; d_gene: NA; CDR3nt: TGTGCCAGCCTAGGCCAGGGCTACGAGCAGTACTTC; CDR3aa: CASLGQGYEQYF
j_gene: TRBJ2-7; v_gene: TRBV7-8; abundance: NA; d_gene: NA; CDR3nt: TGTGCCAGCAGCTTAGCGGACAGAACCTACGAGCAGTACTTC; CDR3aa: CASSLADRTYEQYF
j_gene: TRBJ2-7; v_gene: TRBV27; abundance: once; d_gene: TRBD1; CDR3nt: TGTGCCAGCAGTTTGTACGGGACAGGGGGACTCGAGCAGTACTTC; CDR3aa: CASSLYGTGGLEQYF
j_gene: TRBJ2-7; v_gene: TRBV4-1; abundance: NA; d_gene: NA; CDR3nt: TGCGCCAGCAGCCAAGATAGGAGGACTTTTTCCTACGAGCAGTACTTC; CDR3aa: CASSQDRRTFSYEQYF
j_gene: TRBJ2-4; v_gene: TRBV4-1; abundance: few; d_gene: NA; CDR3nt: TGCGCCAGCAGCCAAACGGGAAACATTCAGTACTTC; CDR3aa: CASSQTGNIQYF
j_gene: TRBJ2-7; v_gene: TRBV4-1; abundance: NA; d_gene: NA; CDR3nt: TGCGCCAGCAGCCAAGATATAGCGACAGGACTTCTCAACGAGCAGTACTTC; CDR3aa: CASSQDIATGLLNEQYF
j_gene: TRBJ2-5; v_gene: TRBV6-1; abundance: NA; d_gene: NA; CDR3nt: TGTGCCAGCAGTGTTGGCAGGGGGGACGGAGAGACCCAGTACTTC; CDR3aa: CASSVGRGDGETQYF
j_gene: TRBJ2-1; v_gene: TRBV25-1; abundance: NA; d_gene: NA; CDR3nt: TGTGCCAGCAGTGAAGATGGACTGATTCTCTACAATGAGCAGTTCTTC; CDR3aa: CASSEDGLILYNEQFF
j_gene: TRBJ2-7; v_gene: TRBV7-9; abundance: NA; d_gene: TRBD1; CDR3nt: TGTGCCAGCAGCCCCAAGACAGGGGGAATATACGAGCAGTACTTC; CDR3aa: CASSPKTGGIYEQYF
j_gene: TRBJ2-1; v_gene: TRBV6-6; abundance: NA; d_gene: NA; CDR3nt: TGTGCCAGCAAGGGAGACCACAATGAGCAGTTCTTC; CDR3aa: CASKGDHNEQFF
j_gene: TRBJ2-4; v_gene: TRBV5-6; abundance: NA; d_gene: NA; CDR3nt: TGTGCCAGCAGCTTGGTAGGGGGGGCCGAGGACATTCAGTACTTC; CDR3aa: CASSLVGGAEDIQYF
j_gene: TRBJ1-2; v_gene: TRBV21-1; abundance: NA; d_gene: NA; CDR3nt: TGTGCCAGCAGCAAGGGACATGGCTACACCTTC; CDR3aa: CASSKGHGYTF
j_gene: TRBJ1-1; v_gene: TRBV5-4; abundance: NA; d_gene: NA; CDR3nt: TGTGCCAGCACCGGTCGTGGGAACACTGAAGCTTTCTTT; CDR3aa: CASTGRGNTEAFF
j_gene: TRBJ2-1; v_gene: TRBV7-8; abundance: NA; d_gene: TRBD2; CDR3nt: TGTGCCAGCAGCCCGGATATCGGCGGGGGGGCCAAAAATGAGCAGTTCTTC; CDR3aa: CASSPDIGGGAKNEQFF
j_gene: TRBJ2-7; v_gene: TRBV7-2; abundance: NA; d_gene: NA; CDR3nt: TGTGCCAGCAGTTTGGACCCATACGAGCAGTACTTC; CDR3aa: CASSLDPYEQYF
j_gene: TRBJ1-3; v_gene: TRBV7-8; abundance: NA; d_gene: NA; CDR3nt: TGTGCCAGCAGCTTAGCGGGCGGAAACACCATATATTTT; CDR3aa: CASSLAGGNTIYF
j_gene: TRBJ2-7; v_gene: TRBV7-9; abundance: NA; d_gene: NA; CDR3nt: TGTGCCAGCAGCCCCCTCGAACGGTTCCACGAGCAGTACTTC; CDR3aa: CASSPLERFHEQYF
j_gene: TRBJ2-7; v_gene: TRBV10-3; abundance: NA; d_gene: NA; CDR3nt: TGTGCCATCGCGGGACTTTCCTACGAGCAGTACTTC; CDR3aa: CAIAGLSYEQYF
j_gene: TRBJ1-2; v_gene: TRBV6-5; abundance: once; d_gene: NA; CDR3nt: TGTGCCAGCAGTTACACGGACAGAGGCTTCGGCTACACCTTC; CDR3aa: CASSYTDRGFGYTF
j_gene: TRBJ2-1; v_gene: TRBV5-1; abundance: NA; d_gene: NA; CDR3nt: TGCGCCAGCAGCTTGACCACGAGCCCCTACAATGAGCAGTTCTTC; CDR3aa: CASSLTTSPYNEQFF
j_gene: TRBJ2-1; v_gene: TRBV27; abundance: once; d_gene: TRBD2; CDR3nt: TGTGCCAGCAGTTTAGCTAGCGGGAGGGAAAACTACAATGAGCAGTTCTTC; CDR3aa: CASSLASGRENYNEQFF
j_gene: TRBJ1-2; v_gene: TRBV5-4; abundance: NA; d_gene: NA; CDR3nt: TGTGCCAGCAGCTTGGCCGATGACCTTTATGGCTACACCTTC; CDR3aa: CASSLADDLYGYTF
j_gene: TRBJ2-1; v_gene: TRBV19; abundance: NA; d_gene: NA; CDR3nt: TGTGCCAGTAGTCAGGGAGGCGATTACAATGAGCAGTTCTTC; CDR3aa: CASSQGGDYNEQFF
j_gene: TRBJ2-7; v_gene: TRBV5-4; abundance: NA; d_gene: TRBD1; CDR3nt: TGTGCCAGCAGCCCGGGACAGACTAAAAATTACGAGCAGTACTTC; CDR3aa: CASSPGQTKNYEQYF